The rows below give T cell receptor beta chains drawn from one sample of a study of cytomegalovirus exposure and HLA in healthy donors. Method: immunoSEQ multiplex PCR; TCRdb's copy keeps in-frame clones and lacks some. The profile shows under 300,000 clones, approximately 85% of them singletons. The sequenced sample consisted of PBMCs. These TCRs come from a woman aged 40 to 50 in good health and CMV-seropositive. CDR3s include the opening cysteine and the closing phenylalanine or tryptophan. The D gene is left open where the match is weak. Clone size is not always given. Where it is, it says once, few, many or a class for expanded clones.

cdr3_nt: TGTGCCAGCAGCCAGAGGAGATATTTGACTAGCGGAGACCAAGAGACCCAGTACTTC
cdr3_aa: CASSQRRYLTSGDQETQYF
v_call: TRBV7-9
d_call: TRBD2
clone_size: .
j_call: TRBJ2-5

cdr3_nt: TGTGCCAGCAGTGACAGGGATAATTCACCCCTCCACTTT
cdr3_aa: CASSDRDNSPLHF
v_call: TRBV6-1
d_call: .
clone_size: .
j_call: TRBJ1-6

cdr3_nt: TGTGCCAGCAGCTTCGGGTTGAGCTCCTACGAGCAGTACTTC
cdr3_aa: CASSFGLSSYEQYF
v_call: TRBV13
d_call: .
clone_size: .
j_call: TRBJ2-7

cdr3_nt: TGTGCCAGCAGCTTGGGGACTGACGAGCAGCTCTTC
cdr3_aa: CASSLGTDEQLF
v_call: TRBV7-6
d_call: .
clone_size: .
j_call: TRBJ2-1

cdr3_nt: TGTGCCAGCCTGGGGCCGGACTATGGCTACACCTTC
cdr3_aa: CASLGPDYGYTF
v_call: TRBV2
d_call: .
clone_size: .
j_call: TRBJ1-2

cdr3_nt: TGTGCCAGCAGACGGGACAGGGGGCTTACGGCTGAAGCTTTCTTT
cdr3_aa: CASRRDRGLTAEAFF
v_call: TRBV11-2
d_call: TRBD1
clone_size: .
j_call: TRBJ1-1

cdr3_nt: TGTGCCAGCAGTTTAGAGGGTAGCACAGATACGCAGTATTTT
cdr3_aa: CASSLEGSTDTQYF
v_call: TRBV28
d_call: .
clone_size: .
j_call: TRBJ2-3

cdr3_nt: TGTGCCAGCAGTGAGTCCGTACAGGGAGGAAACACCATATATTTT
cdr3_aa: CASSESVQGGNTIYF
v_call: TRBV25-1
d_call: .
clone_size: once
j_call: TRBJ1-3

cdr3_nt: TGTGCCAGTAGTCCCCGACAGGTCGTGAACACTGAAGCTTTCTTT
cdr3_aa: CASSPRQVVNTEAFF
v_call: TRBV19
d_call: .
clone_size: .
j_call: TRBJ1-1

cdr3_nt: TGTGCCAGCAGCTTAGTTACCCGATATGGACAGGGGGCAAGCTCCTACGAGCAGTACTTC
cdr3_aa: CASSLVTRYGQGASSYEQYF
v_call: TRBV7-8
d_call: TRBD1
clone_size: few
j_call: TRBJ2-7

cdr3_nt: TGTGCCAGCAGCTTGACTAGCGGGGAGGATACGCAGTATTTT
cdr3_aa: CASSLTSGEDTQYF
v_call: TRBV7-9
d_call: TRBD2
clone_size: .
j_call: TRBJ2-3

cdr3_nt: TGTGCCAGCAGCTTAGCGACAACAGCCACCGGGGAGCTGTTTTTT
cdr3_aa: CASSLATTATGELFF
v_call: TRBV11-1
d_call: .
clone_size: .
j_call: TRBJ2-2

cdr3_nt: TGTGCCAGCAGTGTTGGGGCAGAAGGTTCACCCCTCCACTTT
cdr3_aa: CASSVGAEGSPLHF
v_call: TRBV2
d_call: .
clone_size: .
j_call: TRBJ1-6

cdr3_nt: TGTGCCAGTAGCTCGACAGGGGGTGAAGCTTTCTTT
cdr3_aa: CASSSTGGEAFF
v_call: TRBV19
d_call: TRBD1
clone_size: .
j_call: TRBJ1-1

cdr3_nt: TGCGCCAGCAGTGAGTCAGAGGGAGAAGATACGCAGTATTTT
cdr3_aa: CASSESEGEDTQYF
v_call: TRBV10-2
d_call: .
clone_size: .
j_call: TRBJ2-3

cdr3_nt: TGTGCCAGCAGCACTGGTCTAGCGGGAGCGGCCGGGGAGCTGTTTTTT
cdr3_aa: CASSTGLAGAAGELFF
v_call: TRBV5-4
d_call: TRBD2
clone_size: few
j_call: TRBJ2-2

cdr3_nt: TGTGCCAGCAGCCCGACTAGCGGGTATTCCTACGAGCAGTACTTC
cdr3_aa: CASSPTSGYSYEQYF
v_call: TRBV7-8
d_call: TRBD2
clone_size: few
j_call: TRBJ2-7

cdr3_nt: TGTGCCAGCAGCTACAACCAGGGCACTAATAATTCACCCCTCCACTTT
cdr3_aa: CASSYNQGTNNSPLHF
v_call: TRBV28
d_call: .
clone_size: .
j_call: TRBJ1-6

cdr3_nt: TGCAGCGTTGGAACTGACTACACTGAAGCTTTCTTT
cdr3_aa: CSVGTDYTEAFF
v_call: TRBV29-1
d_call: .
clone_size: .
j_call: TRBJ1-1

cdr3_nt: TGTGCCTGGAGTGTTTCGGTCTCCTTCTATGGCTACACCTTC
cdr3_aa: CAWSVSVSFYGYTF
v_call: TRBV30
d_call: .
clone_size: .
j_call: TRBJ1-2

cdr3_nt: TGTGCCAGCACCAAGACAGAGACCTACAATGAGCAGTTCTTC
cdr3_aa: CASTKTETYNEQFF
v_call: TRBV2
d_call: .
clone_size: .
j_call: TRBJ2-1

cdr3_nt: TGTTCCAGCAGCTTAGGCCTGGAGGAGCAGTACTTC
cdr3_aa: CSSSLGLEEQYF
v_call: TRBV7-9
d_call: .
clone_size: .
j_call: TRBJ2-7

cdr3_nt: TGTGCCAGCAGCTTAGCGCAGAGGGTTCGGGAGCAGTACTTC
cdr3_aa: CASSLAQRVREQYF
v_call: TRBV7-2
d_call: .
clone_size: .
j_call: TRBJ2-5

cdr3_nt: TGTGCCAGCAGCCAAGATCTGGTAGGGGGTCCTCGGCTCCTCCACTTT
cdr3_aa: CASSQDLVGGPRLLHF
v_call: TRBV4-2
d_call: .
clone_size: .
j_call: TRBJ1-6

cdr3_nt: TGCAGCTATGGCTCATACTACGAGCAGTACTTC
cdr3_aa: CSYGSYYEQYF
v_call: TRBV29-1
d_call: .
clone_size: .
j_call: TRBJ2-7

cdr3_nt: TGTGCCAGCAGCTTGGGGGCCTTAAATGAAAAACTGTTTTTT
cdr3_aa: CASSLGALNEKLFF
v_call: TRBV5-6
d_call: .
clone_size: .
j_call: TRBJ1-4

cdr3_nt: TGTGCCAGCAGTTTGGCGGCTAGCGCCTACGAGCAGTACTTC
cdr3_aa: CASSLAASAYEQYF
v_call: TRBV6-5
d_call: .
clone_size: .
j_call: TRBJ2-7

cdr3_nt: TGTGCCAGCCGCTACGACAGGGGGTCCTTGGGGGAGCAGTACTTC
cdr3_aa: CASRYDRGSLGEQYF
v_call: TRBV28
d_call: TRBD1
clone_size: .
j_call: TRBJ2-7

cdr3_nt: TGTGCCAGCAGCCCCCTCAGCGGAAGATACAATGAGCAGTTCTTC
cdr3_aa: CASSPLSGRYNEQFF
v_call: TRBV9
d_call: .
clone_size: .
j_call: TRBJ2-1

cdr3_nt: TGTGCCAGCAGCCGAGACCCGGGACTAGCGGGAAAGAACACCGGGGAGCTGTTTTTT
cdr3_aa: CASSRDPGLAGKNTGELFF
v_call: TRBV7-6
d_call: TRBD2
clone_size: few
j_call: TRBJ2-2

cdr3_nt: TGTGCCAGCAGCGGGGGCAATGAGCAGTTCTTC
cdr3_aa: CASSGGNEQFF
v_call: TRBV28
d_call: .
clone_size: .
j_call: TRBJ2-1

cdr3_nt: TGTGCCAGCAGCTTAGGCCCGGGAGACGAGCAGTACTTC
cdr3_aa: CASSLGPGDEQYF
v_call: TRBV7-2
d_call: .
clone_size: .
j_call: TRBJ2-7

cdr3_nt: TGTGCCTGGAGGCAGGGGCTCGTCCCCGGGGAGCTGTTTTTT
cdr3_aa: CAWRQGLVPGELFF
v_call: TRBV14
d_call: .
clone_size: .
j_call: TRBJ2-2

cdr3_nt: TGTGCCAGCAGTGAAGTGTTGCCCGGCGGGAGGGATACCGAGCAGTACTTC
cdr3_aa: CASSEVLPGGRDTEQYF
v_call: TRBV2
d_call: TRBD2
clone_size: .
j_call: TRBJ2-7

cdr3_nt: TGTGCCAGCAGTTCACTCCCGGGAGCGAACAATGAGCAGTTCTTC
cdr3_aa: CASSSLPGANNEQFF
v_call: TRBV6-1
d_call: .
clone_size: .
j_call: TRBJ2-1

cdr3_nt: TGTGCCAGCAGTCCCTATTACAATGAGCAGTTCTTC
cdr3_aa: CASSPYYNEQFF
v_call: TRBV27
d_call: .
clone_size: once
j_call: TRBJ2-1

cdr3_nt: TGCGCCAGCAGCGGCGGGACTAGCGGGGCCTACGAGCAGTACTTC
cdr3_aa: CASSGGTSGAYEQYF
v_call: TRBV4-3
d_call: TRBD2
clone_size: .
j_call: TRBJ2-7

cdr3_nt: TGTGCCAGCAGACGTAGCGGGAGCGGGGCGTCATCAGAGACCCAGTACTTC
cdr3_aa: CASRRSGSGASSETQYF
v_call: TRBV14
d_call: TRBD2
clone_size: .
j_call: TRBJ2-5

cdr3_nt: TGTGCCAGCAGTTCGCCAATGGCGGTAGACTACGAGCAGTACTTC
cdr3_aa: CASSSPMAVDYEQYF
v_call: TRBV28
d_call: .
clone_size: .
j_call: TRBJ2-7

cdr3_nt: TGCAGTGCTCAAAGACAGGGGCTGGACACCTTC
cdr3_aa: CSAQRQGLDTF
v_call: TRBV20-1
d_call: TRBD1
clone_size: .
j_call: TRBJ1-2

cdr3_nt: TGCAGCGCCACTCAGGACATTCAGTACTTC
cdr3_aa: CSATQDIQYF
v_call: TRBV29-1
d_call: .
clone_size: .
j_call: TRBJ2-4

cdr3_nt: TGTGCCAGCAGCTTAACGGGAGGGGTCTACGAGCAGTACTTC
cdr3_aa: CASSLTGGVYEQYF
v_call: TRBV13
d_call: TRBD2
clone_size: .
j_call: TRBJ2-7

cdr3_nt: TGCGCCAGCAGCCCACCCGGGGTAAGGGAGCAGTACTTC
cdr3_aa: CASSPPGVREQYF
v_call: TRBV5-1
d_call: .
clone_size: .
j_call: TRBJ2-7

cdr3_nt: TGTGCCAGCAGCCTACCCCGGGGGTTAGGCAGGACGAACACTGAAGCTTTCTTT
cdr3_aa: CASSLPRGLGRTNTEAFF
v_call: TRBV7-2
d_call: .
clone_size: few
j_call: TRBJ1-1

cdr3_nt: TGCGCCAGCACCCTCCTGTCGTCTGGAAACACCATATATTTT
cdr3_aa: CASTLLSSGNTIYF
v_call: TRBV10-1
d_call: .
clone_size: once
j_call: TRBJ1-3

cdr3_nt: TGTGCCAGCAGTTACTCGCTATCGCCCGGGGGGAGGGATCCTTTCTTT
cdr3_aa: CASSYSLSPGGRDPFF
v_call: TRBV6-6
d_call: .
clone_size: .
j_call: TRBJ1-1

cdr3_nt: TGTGCCAGCAGCCCCCCAGGGGAACCGACCTACGAGCAGTACTTC
cdr3_aa: CASSPPGEPTYEQYF
v_call: TRBV4-2
d_call: .
clone_size: .
j_call: TRBJ2-7

cdr3_nt: TGCAGTACCCCCAGGAACACTGAAGCTTTCTTT
cdr3_aa: CSTPRNTEAFF
v_call: TRBV20-1
d_call: .
clone_size: .
j_call: TRBJ1-1

cdr3_nt: TGTGCCAGCAGTTCGGACTTCTACGAGCAGTACTTC
cdr3_aa: CASSSDFYEQYF
v_call: TRBV6-4
d_call: .
clone_size: .
j_call: TRBJ2-7